Only a few counts were recorded for the clone carrying this TCR beta chain. Its antigen remains unknown. The data originate from a study of T-cell memory formation after mild COVID-19. In the study overall: TCR clusters were mostly confined to one donor each. The study's findings and limits: Contracting CD8+ clones were enriched in EMRA, CD4+ mainly in CM and EM.

TCRdb reanalysed the 5' RACE reads using MiXCR and keeps one entry per CDR3 protein. The sample shows 100,000 to 120,000 distinct CDR3 sequences, around 17% of them seen only once. The sequencing sample was made of PBMCs or a T cell subset sorted from them (not recorded which). The receptor was derived from a man aged 18 to 35 who had mild COVID-19 (a few samples of this study predate the infection). Cell type and time point are not known.

DNA of the CDR3: TGTGCCAGCAGTTCCGTTCTTTACTTCTCTGAAGCTTTCTTT. This codes for CASSSVLYFSEAFF. The chain has TRBV28 and TRBJ1-1, with D unresolved. The CDR3 sequence is 14 residues long. CDR1 and CDR2 from the germline V gene are MDHEN and SYDVKM. Trimming removed 4 bases from V and 6 bases from J, with 15 bases in between.